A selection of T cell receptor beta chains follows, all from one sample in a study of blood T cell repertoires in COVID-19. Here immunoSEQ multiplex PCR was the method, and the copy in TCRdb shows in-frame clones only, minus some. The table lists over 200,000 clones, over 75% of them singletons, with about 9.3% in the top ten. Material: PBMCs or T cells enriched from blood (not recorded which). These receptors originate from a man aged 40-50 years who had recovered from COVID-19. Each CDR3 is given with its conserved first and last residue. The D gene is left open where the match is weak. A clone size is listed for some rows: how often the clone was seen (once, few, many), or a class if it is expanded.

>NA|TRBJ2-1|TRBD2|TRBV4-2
TGTGCCAGCAGCCAAGAGCCCGGACTAGTTTACAATGAGCAGTTCTTC
CASSQEPGLVYNEQFF
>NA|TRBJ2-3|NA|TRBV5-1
TGCGCCAGCAGCTGGGGAAACAGGGCCTCCCGCACAGATACGCAGTATTTT
CASSWGNRASRTDTQYF
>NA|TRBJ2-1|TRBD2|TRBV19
TGTGCCAGTAGTATAGCGGGGGGTAGCAATGAGCAGTTCTTC
CASSIAGGSNEQFF
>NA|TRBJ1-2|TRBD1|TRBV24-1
TGTGCCACCAGTGATAGGACAGGGAGCGATGGCTACACCTTC
CATSDRTGSDGYTF
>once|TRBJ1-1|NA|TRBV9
TGTGCCAGCAGTCCGAGTCCGATTGCGGAAGCTTTCTTT
CASSPSPIAEAFF
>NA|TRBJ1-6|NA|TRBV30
TGTGCCTGGAGTGTAACGGGTATTAGTTCACCCCTCCACTTT
CAWSVTGISSPLHF
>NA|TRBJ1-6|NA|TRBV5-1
TGCGCCAGCACCCTACAGTGGATAGGCTATAATTCACCCCTCCACTTT
CASTLQWIGYNSPLHF
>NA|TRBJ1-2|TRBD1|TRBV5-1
TGCGCCAGCAGCTATACAGGGGATGGCTACACCTTC
CASSYTGDGYTF
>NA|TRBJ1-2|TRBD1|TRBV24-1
TGTGCCACCAGTGAACGACAGGGGGATGGCTACACCTTC
CATSERQGDGYTF
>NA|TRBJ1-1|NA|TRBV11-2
TGTGCCAGCAGCTTAGTTCCAAACACTGAAGCTTTCTTT
CASSLVPNTEAFF
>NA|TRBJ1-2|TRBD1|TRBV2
TGTGCCAGCAGTGTTGAGACAGGGGGGGTCTATGGCTACACCTTC
CASSVETGGVYGYTF
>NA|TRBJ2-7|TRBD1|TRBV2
TGTGCCAGCAATGGACAGGGGGCATACGAGCAGTACTTC
CASNGQGAYEQYF
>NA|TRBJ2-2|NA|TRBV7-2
TGTGCCAGCAGCTACCAGGGGTGGTTCGCCGGGGAGCTGTTTTTT
CASSYQGWFAGELFF
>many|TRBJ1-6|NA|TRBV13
TGTGCCAGCAGCTTAAGACAGTCTAATTCACCCCTCCACTTT
CASSLRQSNSPLHF
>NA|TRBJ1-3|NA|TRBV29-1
TGCAGCACTCAGTTGGAGAAACGGGGCACCATATATTTT
CSTQLEKRGTIYF
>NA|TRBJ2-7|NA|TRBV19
TGTGCCAGTAGAGCCACAGGTTCGAGCTCCTACGAGCAGTACTTC
CASRATGSSSYEQYF
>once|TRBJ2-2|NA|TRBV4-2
TGTGCCAGCAGCCAAGGGGACGGGGGATCCGGGGAGCTGTTTTTT
CASSQGDGGSGELFF
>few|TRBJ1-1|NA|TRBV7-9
TGTGCCAGCAGCTTTGTCTCTGTGAACACTGAAGCTTTCTTT
CASSFVSVNTEAFF
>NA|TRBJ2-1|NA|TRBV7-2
TGTGCCAGCAGCTTTTCCGGGAGTAGGAATGAGCAGTTCTTC
CASSFSGSRNEQFF
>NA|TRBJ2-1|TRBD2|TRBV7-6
TGTGCCAGCAGCTTAGTAAGCTGGGGAGGGTACAATGAGCAGTTCTTC
CASSLVSWGGYNEQFF
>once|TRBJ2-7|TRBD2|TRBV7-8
TGTGCCAGCAGCTTAAGCGGGAGGGCCTACGAGCAGTACTTC
CASSLSGRAYEQYF
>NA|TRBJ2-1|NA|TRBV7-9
TGTGCCAGCAGAAACATGTATGAGCAGTTCTTC
CASRNMYEQFF